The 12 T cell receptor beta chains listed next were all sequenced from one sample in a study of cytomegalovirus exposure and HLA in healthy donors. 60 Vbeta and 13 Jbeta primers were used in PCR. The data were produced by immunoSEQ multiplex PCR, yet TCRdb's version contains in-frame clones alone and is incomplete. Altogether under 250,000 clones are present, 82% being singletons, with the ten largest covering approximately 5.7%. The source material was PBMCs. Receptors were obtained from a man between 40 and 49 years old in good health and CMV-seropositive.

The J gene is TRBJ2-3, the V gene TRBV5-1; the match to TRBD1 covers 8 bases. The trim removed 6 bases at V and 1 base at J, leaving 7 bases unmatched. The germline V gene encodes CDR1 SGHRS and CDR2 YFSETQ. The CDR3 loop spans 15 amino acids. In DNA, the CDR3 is TGCGCCAGCAATTCCGGGACAGGACGCACAGATACGCAGTATTTT. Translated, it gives CASNSGTGRTDTQYF.

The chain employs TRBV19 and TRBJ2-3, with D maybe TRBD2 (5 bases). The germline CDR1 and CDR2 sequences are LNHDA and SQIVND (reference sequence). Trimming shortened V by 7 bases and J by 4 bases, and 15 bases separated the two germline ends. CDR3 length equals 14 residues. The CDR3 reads CASNRGDAPDTQYF. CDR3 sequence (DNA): TGTGCCAGTAATCGGGGAGATGCCCCAGATACGCAGTATTTT.

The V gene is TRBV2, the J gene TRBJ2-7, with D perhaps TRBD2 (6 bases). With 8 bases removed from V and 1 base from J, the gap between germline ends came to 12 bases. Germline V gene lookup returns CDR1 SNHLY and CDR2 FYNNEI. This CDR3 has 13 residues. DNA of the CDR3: TGTGCCAGCTGTAGGGAGGTTTCCTACGAGCAGTACGTC. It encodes CASCREVSYEQYV.

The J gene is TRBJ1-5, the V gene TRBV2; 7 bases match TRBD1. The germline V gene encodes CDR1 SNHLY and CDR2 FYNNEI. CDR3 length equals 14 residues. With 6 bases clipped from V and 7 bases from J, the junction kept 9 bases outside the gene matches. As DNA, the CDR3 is TGTGCCAGCAGCGATACAGGGGCCCGGCAGCCCCAGCATTTT. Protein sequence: CASSDTGARQPQHF.

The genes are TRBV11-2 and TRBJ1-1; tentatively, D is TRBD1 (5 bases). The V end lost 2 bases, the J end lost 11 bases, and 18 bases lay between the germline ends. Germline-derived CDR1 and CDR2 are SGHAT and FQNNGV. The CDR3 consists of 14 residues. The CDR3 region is CASSLQGTSLGAFF. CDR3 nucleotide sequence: TGTGCCAGCAGCTTACAGGGCACTTCCCTCGGGGCTTTCTTT.

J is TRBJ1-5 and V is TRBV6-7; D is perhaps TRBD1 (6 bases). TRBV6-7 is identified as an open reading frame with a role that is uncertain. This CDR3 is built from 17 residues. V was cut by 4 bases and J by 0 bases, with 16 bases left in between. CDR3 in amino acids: CASSSPDRRNSNQPQHF. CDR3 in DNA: TGTGCCAGCAGTTCCCCCGACAGGAGGAATAGCAATCAGCCCCAGCATTTT.

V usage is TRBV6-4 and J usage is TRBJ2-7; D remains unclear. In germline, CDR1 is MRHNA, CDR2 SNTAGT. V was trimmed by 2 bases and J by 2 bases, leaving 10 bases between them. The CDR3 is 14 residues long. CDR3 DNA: TGTGCCAGCAGTGACCTAAGCGAGACCTACGAGCAGTACTTC. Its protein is CASSDLSETYEQYF.

The CDR3 is CASSWTNTGELFF. The CDR3 region has the DNA TGTGCCAGCAGTTGGACAAACACCGGGGAGCTGTTTTTT. The chain carries TRBV27 and TRBJ2-2, with D possibly being TRBD1 (5 bases). The CDR3 sequence is 13 residues long. V dropped 4 bases and J dropped 2 bases, with 5 bases sitting between them. The germline V gene has CDR1 MNHEY and CDR2 SMNVEV (reference sequence).

The CDR3 DNA reads as TGCGCCAGCAGCCATCCGGGACTAGCGGGACCCCTGTACGTC. It translates to CASSHPGLAGPLYV. The chain is built from TRBV4-1 and TRBJ2-7, with TRBD2 matching 13 bases. CDR3 length: 14 residues. V trimming: 3 bases; J trimming: 12 bases; junction bases outside the gene matches: 8. Germline values: CDR1 MGHRA, CDR2 YSYEKL.

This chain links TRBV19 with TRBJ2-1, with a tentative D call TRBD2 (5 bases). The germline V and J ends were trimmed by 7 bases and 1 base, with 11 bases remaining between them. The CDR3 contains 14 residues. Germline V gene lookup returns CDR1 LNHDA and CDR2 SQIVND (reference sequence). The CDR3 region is CASTGGRSYNEQFF. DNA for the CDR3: TGTGCCAGTACGGGCGGGCGGTCCTACAATGAGCAGTTCTTC.

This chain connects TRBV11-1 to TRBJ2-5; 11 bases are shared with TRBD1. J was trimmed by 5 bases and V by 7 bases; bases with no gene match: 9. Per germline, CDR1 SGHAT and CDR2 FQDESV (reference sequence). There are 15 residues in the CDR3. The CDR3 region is CASNQRDRGEETQYF. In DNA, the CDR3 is TGTGCCAGCAACCAACGGGACAGGGGGGAGGAGACCCAGTACTTC.

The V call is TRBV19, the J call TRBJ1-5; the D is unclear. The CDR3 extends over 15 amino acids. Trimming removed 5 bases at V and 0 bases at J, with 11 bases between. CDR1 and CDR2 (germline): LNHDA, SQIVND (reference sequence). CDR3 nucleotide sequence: TGTGCCAGTAGTCCGAGCCTTTATAGCAATCAGCCCCAGCATTTT. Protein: CASSPSLYSNQPQHF.